This TCR beta chain was recorded in a study of graft-versus-host responses after intestinal transplantation. Method: immunoSEQ multiplex PCR; TCRdb's copy keeps in-frame clones and lacks some. The repertoire holds about 40,000 clones, roughly nine tenths seen once, with over 2% in the top ten. This sequence was found in a human patient who received an intestinal transplant, so some T cells may come from the graft donor. The source material was PBMCs, sampled about 330 days after intestinal transplant.

In DNA form, the CDR3 reads TGTGCCAGCAGTCGGCCCTCTGGGGCCAACGTCCTGACTTTC. Residues: CASSRPSGANVLTF. The genes are TRBV6-5 and TRBJ2-6; no clear D. Trimming took 5 bases from V and 0 from J, leaving 5 bases between them. The CDR3 contains 14 residues. Germline CDR1 and CDR2: MNHEY and SVGAGI.